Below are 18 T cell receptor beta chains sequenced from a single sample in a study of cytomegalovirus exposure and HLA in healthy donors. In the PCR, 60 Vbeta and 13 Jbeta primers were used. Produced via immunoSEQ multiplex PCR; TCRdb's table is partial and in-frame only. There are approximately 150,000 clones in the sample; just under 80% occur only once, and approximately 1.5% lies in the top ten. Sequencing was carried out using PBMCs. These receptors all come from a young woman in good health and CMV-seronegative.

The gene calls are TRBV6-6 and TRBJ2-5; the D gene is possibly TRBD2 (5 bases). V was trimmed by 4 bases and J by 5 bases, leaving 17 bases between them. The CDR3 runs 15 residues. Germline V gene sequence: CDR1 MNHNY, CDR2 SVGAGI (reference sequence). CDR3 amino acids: CASSSGLGGRETQYF. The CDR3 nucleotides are TGTGCCAGCAGTTCCGGACTGGGTGGAAGGGAGACCCAGTACTTC.

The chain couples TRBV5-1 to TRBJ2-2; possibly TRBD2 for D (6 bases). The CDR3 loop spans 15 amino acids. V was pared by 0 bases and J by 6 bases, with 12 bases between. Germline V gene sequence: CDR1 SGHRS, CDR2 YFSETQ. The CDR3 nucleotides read TGCGCCAGCAGCTTGGATGTGACTAGATCCGGGGAGCTGTTTTTT. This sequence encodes CASSLDVTRSGELFF. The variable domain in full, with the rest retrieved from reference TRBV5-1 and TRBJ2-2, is KAGVTQTPRYLIKTRGQQVTLSCSPISGHRSVSWYQQTPGQGLQFLFEYFSETQRNKGNFPGRFSGRQFSNSRSEMNVSTLELGDSALYLCASSLDVTRSGELFFGEGSRLTVL.

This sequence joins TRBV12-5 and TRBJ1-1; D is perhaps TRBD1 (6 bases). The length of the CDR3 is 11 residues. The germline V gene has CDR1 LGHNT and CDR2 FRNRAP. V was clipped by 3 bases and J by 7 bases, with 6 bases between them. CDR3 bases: TGTGCTAGTGGTTTAGGGGGTGAAGCTTTCTTT. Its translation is CASGLGGEAFF.

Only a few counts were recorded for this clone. The CDR3 protein is CASSINWETQETQYF. The CDR3 DNA reads TGTGCCAGTAGTATTAACTGGGAGACCCAAGAGACCCAGTACTTC. This chain joins TRBV19 and TRBJ2-5, with a possible D match to TRBD2 (5 bases). The CDR3 contains 15 residues. CDR1 and CDR2 (germline): LNHDA, SQIVND (reference sequence). Trimming left V 3 bases short and J 1 base short, with 12 bases between.

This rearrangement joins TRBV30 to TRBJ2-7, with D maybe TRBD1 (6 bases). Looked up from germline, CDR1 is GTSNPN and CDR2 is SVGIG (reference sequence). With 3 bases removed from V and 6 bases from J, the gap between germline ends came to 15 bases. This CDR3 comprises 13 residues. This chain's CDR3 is CAWSRGIGSEQYF. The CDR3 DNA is TGTGCCTGGAGCAGGGGAATAGGCAGCGAGCAGTACTTC.

CDR3 protein: CSVAVGLADTQYF. CDR3 nucleotide sequence: TGCAGCGTCGCTGTGGGGCTAGCGGATACGCAGTATTTT. The chain has TRBV29-1 and TRBJ2-3; weak D call: TRBD2 (6 bases). This CDR3 contains 13 residues. The germline V and J ends were trimmed by 6 bases and 6 bases, with 16 bases remaining between them. Germline assignment: CDR1 SQVTM and CDR2 ANQGSEA.

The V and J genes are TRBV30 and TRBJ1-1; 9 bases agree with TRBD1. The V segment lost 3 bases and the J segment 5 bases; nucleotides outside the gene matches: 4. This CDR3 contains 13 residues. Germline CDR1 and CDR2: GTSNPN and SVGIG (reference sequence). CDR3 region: CAWRQGAWTEAFF. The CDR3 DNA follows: TGTGCCTGGAGACAGGGGGCTTGGACTGAAGCTTTCTTT.

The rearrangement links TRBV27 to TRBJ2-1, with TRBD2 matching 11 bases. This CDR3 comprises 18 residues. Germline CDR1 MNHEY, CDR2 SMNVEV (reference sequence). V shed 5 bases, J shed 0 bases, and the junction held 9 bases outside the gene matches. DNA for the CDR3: TGTGCCAGCAGTATTCCTAGCGGGAGGAGAAGCTCCTACAATGAGCAGTTCTTC. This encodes CASSIPSGRRSSYNEQFF.

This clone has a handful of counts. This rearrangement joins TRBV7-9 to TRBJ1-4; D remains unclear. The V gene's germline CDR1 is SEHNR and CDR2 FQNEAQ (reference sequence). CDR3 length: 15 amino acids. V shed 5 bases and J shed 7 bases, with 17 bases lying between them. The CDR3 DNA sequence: TGTGCCAGCAGCGTGCAGTCCAGGCGCGTTGAAAAACTGTTTTTT. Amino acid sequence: CASSVQSRRVEKLFF.

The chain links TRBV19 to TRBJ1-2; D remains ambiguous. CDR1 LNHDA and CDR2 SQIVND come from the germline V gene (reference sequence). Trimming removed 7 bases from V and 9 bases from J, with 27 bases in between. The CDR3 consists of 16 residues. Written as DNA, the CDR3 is TGTGCCAGTAACGGTGGGCGAGTCGGCCGTTCTTTGAGCTACACCTTC. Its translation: CASNGGRVGRSLSYTF.

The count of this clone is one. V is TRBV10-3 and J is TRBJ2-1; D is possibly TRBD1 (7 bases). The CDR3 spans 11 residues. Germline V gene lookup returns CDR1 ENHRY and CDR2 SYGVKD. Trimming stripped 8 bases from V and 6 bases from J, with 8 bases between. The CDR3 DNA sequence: TGTGCCATCCAGGGGGGCAATGAGCAGTTCTTC. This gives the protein CAIQGGNEQFF.

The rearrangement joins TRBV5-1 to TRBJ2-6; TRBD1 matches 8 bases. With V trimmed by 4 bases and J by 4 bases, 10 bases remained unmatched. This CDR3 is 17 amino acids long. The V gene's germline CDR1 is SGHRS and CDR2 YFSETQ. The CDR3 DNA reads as TGCGCCAGCAGCCACAGGACAGGGTTCGGAGGGGCCAACGTCCTGACTTTC. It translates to CASSHRTGFGGANVLTF.

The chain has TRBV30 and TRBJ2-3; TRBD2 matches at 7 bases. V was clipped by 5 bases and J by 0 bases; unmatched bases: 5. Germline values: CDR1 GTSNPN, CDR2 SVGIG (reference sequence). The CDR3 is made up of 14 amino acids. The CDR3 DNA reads TGTGCCTGGGGGACGGGAGGTAGCACAGATACGCAGTATTTT. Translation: CAWGTGGSTDTQYF.

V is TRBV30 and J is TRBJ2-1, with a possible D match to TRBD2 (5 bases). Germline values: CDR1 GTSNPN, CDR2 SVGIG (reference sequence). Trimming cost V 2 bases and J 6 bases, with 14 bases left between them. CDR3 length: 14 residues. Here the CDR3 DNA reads TGTGCCTGGAGTTTAGGCTCGGGGAGCAATGAGCAGTTCTTC. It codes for CAWSLGSGSNEQFF.

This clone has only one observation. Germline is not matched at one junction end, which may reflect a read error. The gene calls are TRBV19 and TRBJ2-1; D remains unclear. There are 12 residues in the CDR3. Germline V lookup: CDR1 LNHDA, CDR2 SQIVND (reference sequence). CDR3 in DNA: TGTGCCAGTCGTATAGGAGACAATGAGCAGTTCTTC. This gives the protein CASRIGDNEQFF.

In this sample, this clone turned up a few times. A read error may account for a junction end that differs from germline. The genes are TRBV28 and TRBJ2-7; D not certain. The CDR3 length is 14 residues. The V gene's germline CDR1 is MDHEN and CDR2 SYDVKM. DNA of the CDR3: TGTGCCAGCGGTTTAATCAGCGTAACCTACGAGCAGTACTTC. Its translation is CASGLISVTYEQYF.

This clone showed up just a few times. The CDR3 here is CASSELGTDTNYGYTF. CDR3 nucleotides: TGTGCCAGCAGTGAACTCGGGACAGACACTAACTATGGCTACACCTTC. The V and J genes are TRBV6-1 and TRBJ1-2; 7 bases are shared with TRBD1. V shed 2 bases, J shed 0 bases, and the junction held 6 bases outside the gene matches. CDR1 and CDR2 (germline): MNHNS, SASEGT. The CDR3 is 16 residues long.

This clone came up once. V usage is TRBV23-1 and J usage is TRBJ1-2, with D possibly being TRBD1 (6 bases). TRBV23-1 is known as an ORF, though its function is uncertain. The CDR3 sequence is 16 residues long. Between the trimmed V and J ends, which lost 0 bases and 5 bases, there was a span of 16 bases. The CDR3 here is CASSQSIRDTHYGYTF. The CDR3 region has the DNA TGCGCCAGCAGTCAATCGATTCGGGACACACATTATGGCTACACCTTC.